This T cell receptor beta chain emerged from a study of cytomegalovirus exposure and HLA in healthy donors (dated by TCRdb to the late 2010s). With regard to the full study: In an earlier analysis of approximately 640 of the donors, 250 to 300 Gb of sequence data and 90 million to 120 million unique TCR beta sequences from about 180 million T cells were reported. An early release that covered some 640 HLA-typed donors contained around 330 gigabases of sequencing data and tens of millions of unique TCR sequences. The genetic ancestry cluster associated with self-reported Caucasian donors included roughly four fifths of the roughly 400 genotyped donors. The study aimed to test whether signatures of past pathogen exposure could be identified by cataloging public T cell receptors. Using immunosequencing, the study profiled T cell repertoires from about 610 subjects and related those repertoires to cytomegalovirus serostatus. A separate validation cohort of about 110 different subjects was used in addition to the roughly 670-subject first cohort. The study combined high-throughput TCR immunosequencing, statistical association of individual TCRs with disease status, and machine learning to predict cytomegalovirus infection status. To study patterns of TCR occurrence, a later analysis re-analyzed previously published TCR beta repertoires from several hundred donors and added high-resolution HLA genotyping. Rather than drawing on any new phenotypic data, the later analysis identified candidate immune exposures from TCR beta sequences and the way those sequences occurred across donors. An earlier analysis of around 580 of the donors used high-throughput TCR beta sequencing to judge whether each TCR beta V gene segment behaved as functional or pseudogenic. Alongside the repertoire data, information on donor age, sex, ethnicity and CMV serostatus was compiled. A later genetic analysis took genome-wide SNP genotypes for about 55% of the 666 donors and used that subset as a discovery cohort. All discovery cohort repertoires had been generated using a single sequencing platform. HLA typing included class I and class II loci at four-digit resolution. Typing coverage varied by locus: roughly 620-640 donors for A, B, C, DRB1 and DQB1; roughly 560 for DQA1; approximately 610 for DPA1; 450 to 480 for DPB1. Four or five DR-DQ haplotypes were handled as single units for association and clustering, since linkage in the cohort was strong. On average, 235,054 unique TCR beta nucleotide sequences were sequenced per donor among 398 genotyped donors of the cohort, with 15% to 20% of those sequences being non-productive. Study-level results and caveats: The cohort was sequenced for TCR beta chains only, and without alpha or paired-chain data the features that could be detected were limited. The presence/absence analyses assumed that sequencing depth was roughly uniform across donors, and that assumption may not be true. The earlier analysis of some 540 of the donors excluded about 16 rarely observed V segments, including chromosome 9 orphons, because counts were too low. In a later genetic analysis, fewer N-insertions in productive TCRs were reported among donors in an Asian-associated ancestry cluster than the roughly 710-donor mean. In a later analysis, HLA-associated TCR beta chains were found to be more clonally expanded and to have lower generation probabilities than equally common non-associated chains. For the cohort, immune exposure information was limited to CMV serostatus. The classifier was reported to diagnose cytomegalovirus status with high specificity and sensitivity in both the original and validation cohorts. Several of the top co-occurrence clusters appeared to be linked to parvovirus B19, influenza, CMV and Epstein-Barr virus, according to a later analysis. The sequencing pipeline was judged likely to have produced a cluster of highly shared sequence variants as a technical artifact. Most TCR sequences were seen in very few donors, while some public TCRs were found in many individuals. Specific HLA alleles were associated with roughly 16,000 TCR beta sequences at a false discovery rate of 0.05 in a later analysis. HLA typing was unavailable for some donors at each locus, so association tests used only the typed subset. A later genetic analysis associated a missense DCLRE1C variant with V-gene and J-gene trimming of TCR beta chains, and an independent cohort replicated the association. A further reported finding was that TCR beta sequences accurately predicted the HLA-A and HLA-B alleles for most subjects in the first cohort. In an earlier analysis of roughly 500 of the donors, most TCR beta V segments appeared in productive rearrangements about 90% or about 30% of the time, broadly matching IMGT annotations. The study gave a list of more than 150 TCR beta chains associated with cytomegalovirus. Three of the identified cytomegalovirus-associated TCR beta chains were confirmed in vitro to be specific for cytomegalovirus antigens. Strong co-occurrence of HLA alleles, especially DR and DQ, made assigning TCR associations to individual alleles difficult. The authors suggested that the approach could potentially be extended to other disease states and immunological phenotypes. Most CMV-associated TCR beta chains appeared to be HLA-restricted in a later analysis, and the HLA associations seemed to be driven largely by CMV exposure. Correlated functional status among segregating V segments might be attributable to linkage disequilibrium, but an unknown experimental factor could not be ruled out. A later analysis found that TCR association rates varied across HLA loci, with DRB1 alleles showing the most associated TCRs and HLA-C alleles the fewest.

In total, 666 healthy bone marrow donors made up the cohort. At the time of sampling, all cohort members were nominally healthy, though unrecorded immune exposures were likely present. The donor was CMV seronegative and belonged to the group of approximately 320 seronegative cohort members. A peripheral blood sample was collected from each donor, and TCR beta sequencing was performed on peripheral blood mononuclear cells. Genomic DNA was extracted from the blood cell samples with the Qiagen DNeasy Blood Extraction Kit. Library preparation was by the immunoSEQ multiplex PCR assay. A mixture of 60 forward primers for TCR Vbeta segments and 13 reverse primers for TCR Jbeta segments was used in the multiplex PCR. The CDR3 region of rearranged TCR beta genes was amplified from genomic DNA with a multiplex PCR assay. The amplified TCR beta libraries were sequenced on the Illumina HiSeq System as 87-base-pair reads. Processing in the source paper ran as follows. Across the 500 to 750 repertoires, a later analysis counted some 81 million unique TCR beta chains, 9.5 million to 13 million of which were shared by at least two donors. Raw reads were error-corrected and collapsed into unique sequences with a nearest-neighbor algorithm that merged closely related sequences to remove PCR and sequencing errors. CDR3 sequences were aligned to IMGT reference sequences to assign V, D and J gene segments. For a sequence to be retained, at least a six-nucleotide match to both a V gene segment and a J gene segment was required. A rearrangement was called productive if the CDR3 had no stop codons and remained in frame with V and J, and every other rearrangement was called non-productive. CDR3 was defined according to IMGT convention as the region running from the second conserved V-encoded cysteine to the conserved J-encoded phenylalanine. In an earlier analysis of just under 600 of the donors, sequences lacking an unambiguous match to a single V gene segment were excluded. An earlier analysis of almost 600 of the donors classified V segments as functional when productive rearrangements were above 56.7% and as segregating when the standard deviation between donors was above 5%. A statistical classification framework was developed to diagnose cytomegalovirus status using the catalog of TCR beta chain sequences. In a later analysis, V and J genes were assigned by comparing TCR nucleotide sequences against IMGT/GENE-DB human TR gene sequences. Using the TCRdist pipeline, a later analysis assigned CDR3 sequences along with most-parsimonious VDJ recombination scenarios. In a later analysis, each TCR beta chain was defined by its CDR3 amino acid sequence together with its V-gene family, and reads without a unique V-gene family were excluded. As a way to deal with suspected cross-contamination and a sequencing artifact, a later analysis dropped approximately 570 nucleotide sequences that were highly shared and had low generation probability. For each public chain, a later analysis derived a clonal expansion index from normalized ranks of inferred template counts within each repertoire. Generation probabilities in a later analysis came from a VDJ recombination model fitted to out-of-frame rearrangements, and those results were checked against IGoR. A later analysis scored TCR-TCR, TCR-HLA and TCR-CMV co-occurrence with hypergeometric tests, applying a repertoire-size bias correction to TCR pairs. To estimate false discovery rates, a later analysis permuted the HLA or CMV assignments 20 times. A later analysis grouped co-occurring TCRs with DBSCAN, adding TCRdist sequence similarity when clustering within HLA-allele-positive subsets. Co-occurrence clustering excluded repertoires with fewer than 30,000 or more than 120,000 public chains, plus five with anomalous nucleotide sharing. Here the immuneACCESS table is served through TCRdb, limited to in-frame sequences with V and J called. Missing clones are a known gap in these copies; in checked studies unresolved V genes cover under half, and the rest lacks a known reason. Clone size and V and J calls were adopted from that table, with D and trimming inferred from the DNA. For this sample there are over 100,000 clones; 81% appear just once. Less than 2.5% of the sample comes from the top ten.

About this clone: The antigen it binds to is not known. Within one base of it there is no much larger clone, and no base qualities were kept.

The sample taken for sequencing was PBMCs. The sequence was collected from a woman aged 25 to 39 in good health and CMV-seronegative.

Here is the DNA: TGTGCCAGCAGTTTTGCCCGAGCTAATGAAAAACTGTTTTTT. The encoded protein is CASSFARANEKLFF. Here the chain combines TRBV27 and TRBJ1-4, with the identity of the D gene unclear. Trimming at the junction amounts to 3 bases on V and 3 bases on J, and the germline ends lie 8 bases apart. The CDR3 numbers 14 residues from cysteine through phenylalanine. Just the 42-base CDR3 DNA is kept, in frame starting at base 1. From a lookup of the germline V gene (reference sequence), CDR1 and CDR2 are MNHEY and SMNVEV.